The 10 T cell receptor beta chains below were found in one sample sequenced in a study of cytomegalovirus exposure and HLA in healthy donors. Data came from immunoSEQ multiplex PCR; TCRdb stores just in-frame clones and leaves some out. The data show approximately 110,000 clones, 94% seen once. The source material was PBMCs. All receptors come from a woman aged 18 to 35 in good health and CMV-seronegative.

The chain combines TRBV21-1 with TRBJ2-1; no check of the table's D call, TRBD2, against the DNA was made. TRBV21-1 is a pseudogene. This CDR3 contains 16 residues. This chain's CDR3 is CASSPSGTSELNEQFF. CDR3 DNA sequence: TGTGCCAGCAGCCCCTCTGGGACTAGCGAGTTGAATGAGCAGTTCTTC.

The V and J genes are TRBV9 and TRBJ2-3, with D maybe TRBD2 (6 bases). The CDR3 has 13 amino acids. V was clipped by 7 bases and J by 1 base, with 10 bases between them. Germline-derived CDR1 and CDR2 are SGDLS and YYNGEE. CDR3 protein: CASGGTRTDTQYF. The DNA of the CDR3 is TGTGCCAGCGGGGGGACTCGCACAGATACGCAGTATTTT.

V is TRBV11-2 and J is TRBJ2-7, with a possible D match to TRBD2 (5 bases). The V end was cut by 1 base, the J end by 6 bases, with 16 bases between. The CDR3 runs 15 residues. Germline values: CDR1 SGHAT, CDR2 FQNNGV. CDR3 loop: CASSLAGLALGEQYF. In nucleotides, the CDR3 is TGTGCCAGCAGCTTAGCCGGACTCGCATTAGGCGAGCAGTACTTC.

In DNA form, the CDR3 reads TGTGCCAGCAGTTTTTATCCCCCTGGACAGGGGGTTGATGGCTACACCTTC. It yields the protein CASSFYPPGQGVDGYTF. The J gene is TRBJ1-2, the V gene TRBV27; 10 nucleotides align to TRBD1. Trimming cost V 3 bases and J 6 bases; bases outside gene matches: 13. Germline V gene data show CDR1 as MNHEY and CDR2 as SMNVEV (reference sequence). The CDR3 is 17 amino acids.

The chain links TRBV7-3 to TRBJ2-2, with TRBD1 matching 9 bases. Germline CDR1 and CDR2: SGHTA and FQGTGA. V shed 2 bases and J 8 bases; nucleotides not matched to a gene: 6. This CDR3 comprises 15 residues. DNA of the CDR3: TGTGCCAGCAGCTTACAAGGACAGGGGTCGGGGGAGCTGTTTTTT. Protein product: CASSLQGQGSGELFF.

V and J are TRBV6-5 and TRBJ2-3, with TRBD1 matching over 7 bases. This CDR3 contains 15 residues. Germline assignment: CDR1 MNHEY and CDR2 SVGAGI. Trimming removed 6 bases from V and 2 bases from J; junction bases left unmatched: 8. Written as DNA, the CDR3 is TGTGCCAGCAGGCCCCGGGGACAGTCCACAGATACGCAGTATTTT. Its translation is CASRPRGQSTDTQYF.

The chain couples TRBV7-7 to TRBJ2-3; 9 nucleotides align to TRBD2. Germline CDR1 SSHAT, CDR2 FNYEAQ (reference sequence). The ends lost 5 bases at V and 4 bases at J; junction bases unmatched: 7. This CDR3 contains 15 residues. The CDR3 loop reads CASSPGTSSPDTQYF. CDR3 in DNA: TGTGCCAGCAGCCCCGGGACTAGCAGTCCAGATACGCAGTATTTT.

This sequence joins TRBV9 and TRBJ2-1; 9 bases map to TRBD2. The germline gives CDR1 SGDLS, CDR2 YYNGEE. The junction had 1 base not matched to a gene; V was cut back by 1 base and J by 5 bases. The length of the CDR3 is 14 residues. The CDR3 region has the DNA TGTGCCAGCAGCGTATTAGCGGGGGACAATGAGCAGTTCTTC. Its translation is CASSVLAGDNEQFF.

The V gene is TRBV15, the J gene TRBJ1-1; possible D gene TRBD1, 5 bases. Trimming cost V 1 base and J 5 bases, with 14 bases left between them. Germline V CDR1 and CDR2: LNHNV, YYDKDF (reference sequence). The CDR3 extends over 15 amino acids. The CDR3 nucleotides read TGTGCCACCAGCAGAGGAGGGGAGGATAGTACTGAAGCTTTCTTT. As protein: CATSRGGEDSTEAFF. Together with reference TRBV15 and TRBJ1-1, the CDR3 gives the full variable domain: DAMVIQNPRYQVTQFGKPVTLSCSQTLNHNVMYWYQQKSSQAPKLLFHYYDKDFNNEADTPDNFQSRRPNTSFCFLDIRSPGLGDTAMYLCATSRGGEDSTEAFFGQGTRLTVV.

The CDR3 loop reads CASSSPGSGQPQHF. In DNA, the CDR3 is TGTGCCAGCAGTTCCCCGGGGTCGGGACAGCCCCAGCATTTT. The genes are TRBV6-5 and TRBJ1-5, with D unclear. This CDR3 is 14 amino acids long. Germline values: CDR1 MNHEY, CDR2 SVGAGI. Trimming shortened V by 4 bases and J by 7 bases, and 14 bases separated the two germline ends.